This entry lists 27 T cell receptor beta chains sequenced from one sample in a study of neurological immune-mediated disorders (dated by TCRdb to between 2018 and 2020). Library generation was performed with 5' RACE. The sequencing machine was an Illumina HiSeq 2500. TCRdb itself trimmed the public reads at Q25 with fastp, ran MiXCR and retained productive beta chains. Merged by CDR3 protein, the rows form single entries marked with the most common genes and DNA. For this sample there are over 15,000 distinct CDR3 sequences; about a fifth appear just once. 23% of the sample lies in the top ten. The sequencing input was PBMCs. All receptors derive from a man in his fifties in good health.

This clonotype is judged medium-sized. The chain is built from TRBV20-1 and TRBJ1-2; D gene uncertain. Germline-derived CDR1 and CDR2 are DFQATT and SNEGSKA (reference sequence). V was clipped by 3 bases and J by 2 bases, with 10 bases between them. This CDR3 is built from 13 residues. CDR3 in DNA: TGCAGTGCTAGTTCCCAGGAGAACTATGGCTACACCTTC. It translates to CSASSQENYGYTF.

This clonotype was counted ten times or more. The CDR3 sequence: CASSHQGAPYEQYF. The CDR3 bases are TGTGCCAGCAGCCATCAGGGGGCTCCTTACGAGCAGTACTTC. This chain links TRBV7-9 with TRBJ2-7, with 8 bases fitting TRBD1. Germline CDR1 reads SEHNR; CDR2 reads FQNEAQ (reference sequence). Trimming cost V 5 bases and J 4 bases; bases outside gene matches: 7. This CDR3 contains 14 residues.

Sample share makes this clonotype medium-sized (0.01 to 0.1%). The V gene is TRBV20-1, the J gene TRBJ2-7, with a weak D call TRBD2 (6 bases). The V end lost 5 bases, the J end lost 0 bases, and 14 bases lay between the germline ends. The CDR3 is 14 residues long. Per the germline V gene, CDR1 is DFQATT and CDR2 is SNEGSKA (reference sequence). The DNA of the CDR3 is TGCAGTGCTGTCTTAGCGGAAATCTCCTACGAGCAGTACTTC. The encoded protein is CSAVLAEISYEQYF.

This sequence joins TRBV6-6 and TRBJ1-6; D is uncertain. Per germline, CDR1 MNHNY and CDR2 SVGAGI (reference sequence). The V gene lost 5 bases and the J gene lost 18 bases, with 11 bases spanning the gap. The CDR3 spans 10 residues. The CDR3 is CASSPAGPHF. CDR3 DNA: TGTGCCAGCAGTCCCGCGGGTCCCCACTTT.

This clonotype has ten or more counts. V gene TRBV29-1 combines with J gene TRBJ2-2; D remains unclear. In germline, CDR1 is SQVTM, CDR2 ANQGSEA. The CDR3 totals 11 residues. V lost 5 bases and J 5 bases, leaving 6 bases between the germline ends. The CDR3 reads CSVTRTGELFF. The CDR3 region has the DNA TGCAGCGTTACCCGAACCGGGGAGCTGTTTTTT.

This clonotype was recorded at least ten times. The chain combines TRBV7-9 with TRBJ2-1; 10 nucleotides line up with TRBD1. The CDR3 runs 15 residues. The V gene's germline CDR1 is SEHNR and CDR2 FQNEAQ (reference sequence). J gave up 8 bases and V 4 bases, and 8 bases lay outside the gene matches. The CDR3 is CASSSGQGGMDEQFF. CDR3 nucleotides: TGTGCCAGCAGCTCCGGACAGGGGGGTATGGATGAGCAGTTCTTC.

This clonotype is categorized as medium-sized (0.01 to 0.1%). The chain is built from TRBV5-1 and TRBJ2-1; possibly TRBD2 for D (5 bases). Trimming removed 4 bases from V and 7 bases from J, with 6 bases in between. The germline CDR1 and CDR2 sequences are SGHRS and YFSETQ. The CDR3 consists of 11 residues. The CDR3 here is CASSPGNEQFF. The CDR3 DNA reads TGCGCCAGCAGCCCGGGGAATGAGCAGTTCTTC.

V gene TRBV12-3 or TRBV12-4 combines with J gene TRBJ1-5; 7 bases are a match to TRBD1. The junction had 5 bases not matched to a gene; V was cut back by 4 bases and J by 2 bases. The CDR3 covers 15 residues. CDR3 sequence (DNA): TGTGCCAGCAGTTGGATCGGACAGGGCAATCAGCCCCAGCATTTT. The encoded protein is CASSWIGQGNQPQHF.

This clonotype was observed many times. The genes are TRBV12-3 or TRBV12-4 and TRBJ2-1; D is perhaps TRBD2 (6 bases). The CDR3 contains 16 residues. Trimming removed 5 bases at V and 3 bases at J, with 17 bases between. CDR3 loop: CASSASGRTVYNEQFF. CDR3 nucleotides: TGTGCCAGCAGTGCCTCGGGGAGGACGGTCTACAATGAGCAGTTCTTC.

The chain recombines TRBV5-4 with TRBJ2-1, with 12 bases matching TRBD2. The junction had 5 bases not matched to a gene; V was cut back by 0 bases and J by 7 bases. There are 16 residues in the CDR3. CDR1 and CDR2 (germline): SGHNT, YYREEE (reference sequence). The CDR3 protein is CASSLGGLAGMNEQFF. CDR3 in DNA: TGTGCCAGCAGCTTGGGAGGACTAGCGGGGATGAATGAGCAGTTCTTC.

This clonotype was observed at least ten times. Here the CDR3 reads CASSLDRGLSGANVLTF. CDR3 DNA: TGCGCCAGCAGCTTGGACAGGGGCCTCTCTGGGGCCAACGTCCTGACTTTC. This chain joins TRBV5-1 and TRBJ2-6; 7 bases agree with TRBD1. This CDR3 has 17 residues. The germline V gene encodes CDR1 SGHRS and CDR2 YFSETQ. V lost 0 bases to trimming and J lost 0 bases; unmatched junction nucleotides: 3.

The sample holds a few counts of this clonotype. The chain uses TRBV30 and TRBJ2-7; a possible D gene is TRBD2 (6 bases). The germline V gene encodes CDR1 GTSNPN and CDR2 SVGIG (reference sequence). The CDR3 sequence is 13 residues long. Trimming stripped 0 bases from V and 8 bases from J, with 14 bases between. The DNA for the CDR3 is TGTGCCTGGAGTGTACCTGGGACTCCAAAGCAGTACTTC. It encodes CAWSVPGTPKQYF.

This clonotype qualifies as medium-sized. The CDR3 sequence: CASSFGTGELFF. The CDR3 DNA reads as TGTGCCAGCAGTTTCGGTACCGGGGAGCTGTTTTTT. The J gene is TRBJ2-2, the V gene TRBV28; D remains unclear. CDR3 length equals 12 residues. The V end lost 3 bases, the J end lost 5 bases, and 4 bases lay between the germline ends. Germline lookup yields CDR1 MDHEN and CDR2 SYDVKM. Complete variable domain (other parts from reference TRBV28 and TRBJ2-2): DVKVTQSSRYLVKRTGEKVFLECVQDMDHENMFWYRQDPGLGLRLIYFSYDVKMKEKGDIPEGYSVSREKKERFSLILESASTNQTSMYLCASSFGTGELFFGEGSRLTVL.

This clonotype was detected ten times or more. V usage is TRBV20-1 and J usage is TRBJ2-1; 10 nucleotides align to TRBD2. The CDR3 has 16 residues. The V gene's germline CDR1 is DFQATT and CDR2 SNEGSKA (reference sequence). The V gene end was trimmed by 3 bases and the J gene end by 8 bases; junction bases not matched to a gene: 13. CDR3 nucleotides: TGCAGTGCTAGTGGCCTAGCGGGAGCCACCCCCCATGAGCAGTTCTTC. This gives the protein CSASGLAGATPHEQFF.

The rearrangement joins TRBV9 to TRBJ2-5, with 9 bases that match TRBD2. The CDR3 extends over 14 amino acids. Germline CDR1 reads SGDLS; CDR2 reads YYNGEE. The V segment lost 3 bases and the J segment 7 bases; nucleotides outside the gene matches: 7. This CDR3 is CASSAGTSLGTQYF. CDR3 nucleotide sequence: TGTGCCAGCAGCGCCGGGACTAGCTTAGGGACCCAGTACTTC.

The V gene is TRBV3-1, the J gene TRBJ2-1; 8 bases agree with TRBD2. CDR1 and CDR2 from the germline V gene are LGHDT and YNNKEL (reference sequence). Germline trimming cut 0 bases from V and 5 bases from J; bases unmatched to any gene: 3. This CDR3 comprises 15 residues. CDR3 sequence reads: CASSQDTSGNNEQFF. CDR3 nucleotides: TGTGCCAGCAGCCAAGATACTAGCGGAAACAATGAGCAGTTCTTC.

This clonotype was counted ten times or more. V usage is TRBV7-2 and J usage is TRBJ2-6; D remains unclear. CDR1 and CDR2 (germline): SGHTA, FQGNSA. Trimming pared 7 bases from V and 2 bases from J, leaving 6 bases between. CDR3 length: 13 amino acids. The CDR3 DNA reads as TGTGCCAGCACCCAAACTGGGGCCAACGTCCTGACTTTC. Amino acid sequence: CASTQTGANVLTF.

The CDR3 nucleotides read TGTGCCAGCAGTGAGGGGACTAGCTGGGAGACCCAGTACTTC. Protein: CASSEGTSWETQYF. The chain joins TRBV2 to TRBJ2-5; 9 nucleotides line up with TRBD2. Losses at the gene ends were 3 bases for V and 5 bases for J; bases not matched to a gene: 4. The CDR3 is 14 amino acids. Germline values: CDR1 SNHLY, CDR2 FYNNEI. Combining the CDR3 with reference TRBV2 and TRBJ2-5 gives the whole variable domain EPEVTQTPSHQVTQMGQEVILRCVPISNHLYFYWYRQILGQKVEFLVSFYNNEISEKSEIFDDQFSVERPDGSNFTLKIRSTKLEDSAMYFCASSEGTSWETQYFGPGTRLLVL.

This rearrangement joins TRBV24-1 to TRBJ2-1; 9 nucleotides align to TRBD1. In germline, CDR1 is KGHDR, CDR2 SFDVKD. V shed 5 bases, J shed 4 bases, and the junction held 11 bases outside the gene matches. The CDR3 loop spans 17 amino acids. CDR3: CATSAPGGQGRYNEQFF. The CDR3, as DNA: TGTGCCACCAGTGCCCCGGGGGGACAGGGCCGTTACAATGAGCAGTTCTTC.

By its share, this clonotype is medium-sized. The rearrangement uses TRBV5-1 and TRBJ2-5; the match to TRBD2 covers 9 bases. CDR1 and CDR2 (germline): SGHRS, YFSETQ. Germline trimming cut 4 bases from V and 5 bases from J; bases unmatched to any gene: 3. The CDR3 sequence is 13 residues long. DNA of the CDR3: TGCGCCAGCAGCGGCGGGAGGGCGGAGACCCAGTACTTC. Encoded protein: CASSGGRAETQYF.

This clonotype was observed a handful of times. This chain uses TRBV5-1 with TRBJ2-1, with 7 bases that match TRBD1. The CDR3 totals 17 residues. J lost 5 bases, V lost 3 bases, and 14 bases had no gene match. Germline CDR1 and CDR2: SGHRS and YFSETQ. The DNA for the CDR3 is TGCGCCAGCAGCTCAAATACAGGGGCCCGGGCGGACAATGAGCAGTTCTTC. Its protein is CASSSNTGARADNEQFF.

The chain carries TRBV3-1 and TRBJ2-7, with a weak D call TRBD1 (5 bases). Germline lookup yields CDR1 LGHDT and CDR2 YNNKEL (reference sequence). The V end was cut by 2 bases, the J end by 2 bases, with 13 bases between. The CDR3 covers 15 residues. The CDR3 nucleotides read TGTGCCAGCAGCCAAAACGTGGGGCGGACCTACGAGCAGTACTTC. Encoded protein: CASSQNVGRTYEQYF.

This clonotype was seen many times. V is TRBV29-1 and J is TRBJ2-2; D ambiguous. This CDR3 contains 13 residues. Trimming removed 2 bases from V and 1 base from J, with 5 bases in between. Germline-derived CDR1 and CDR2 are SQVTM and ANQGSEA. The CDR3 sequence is CSVEPENTGELFF. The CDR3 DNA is TGCAGCGTTGAACCCGAGAACACCGGGGAGCTGTTTTTT.

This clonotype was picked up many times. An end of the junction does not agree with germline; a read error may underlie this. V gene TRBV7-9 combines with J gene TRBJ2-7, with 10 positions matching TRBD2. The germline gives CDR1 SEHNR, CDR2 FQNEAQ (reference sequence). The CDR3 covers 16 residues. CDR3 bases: TGTGCCAGCAGCATAGCGGGAGGCCGGGGGGCCTACGAGCAGTACTTC. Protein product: CASSIAGGRGAYEQYF.

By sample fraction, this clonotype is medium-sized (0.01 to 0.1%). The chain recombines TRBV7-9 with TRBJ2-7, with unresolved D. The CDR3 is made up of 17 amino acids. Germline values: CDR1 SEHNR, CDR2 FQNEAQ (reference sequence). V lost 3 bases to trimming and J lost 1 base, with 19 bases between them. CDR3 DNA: TGTGCCAGCAGCTTTCTCTCTCTGGGCCCTACGTCCTACGAGCAGTACTTC. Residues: CASSFLSLGPTSYEQYF.

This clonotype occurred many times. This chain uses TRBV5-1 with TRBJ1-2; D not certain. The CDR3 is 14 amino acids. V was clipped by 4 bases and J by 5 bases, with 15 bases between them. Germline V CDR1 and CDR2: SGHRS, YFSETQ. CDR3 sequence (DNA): TGCGCCAGCAGCATCGGGAACTCGGAGTATGGCTACACCTTC. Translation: CASSIGNSEYGYTF.

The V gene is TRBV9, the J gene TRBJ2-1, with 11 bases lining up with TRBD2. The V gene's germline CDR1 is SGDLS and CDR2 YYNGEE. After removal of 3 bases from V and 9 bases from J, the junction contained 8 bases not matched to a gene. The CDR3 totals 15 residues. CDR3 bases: TGTGCCAGCAGCGAACTAGCGGGAGTTTCGGCTGAGCAGTTCTTC. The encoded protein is CASSELAGVSAEQFF. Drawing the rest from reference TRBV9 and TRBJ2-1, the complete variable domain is DSGVTQTPKHLITATGQRVTLRCSPRSGDLSVYWYQQSLDQGLQFLIQYYNGEERAKGNILERFSAQQFPDLHSELNLSSLELGDSALYFCASSELAGVSAEQFFGPGTRLTVL.